This TCR beta chain was retrieved from a study of shared clonotypes between healthy human individuals. The CDR3 length is 13 residues. Per germline, CDR1 MDHEN and CDR2 SYDVKM. Trimming removed 6 bases at V and 5 bases at J, with 13 bases between. Researchers divided each subset's genomic DNA evenly across several immunoSEQ plates. Here immunoSEQ multiplex PCR was the method, and the copy in TCRdb shows in-frame clones only, minus some. The table includes 2 million to 2.5 million clones, approximately 94% detected once. Of note for this clone: Its target is not known.

Study-wide findings and caveats: An expected dependence of interdonor clonotype sharing on sequencing depth was noted.

The receptor comes from a man between 18 and 29 years old in good health. Sequencing was carried out using naive CD4+ T cells sorted from blood. Regarding subset: CD45RA+ positively selected. The J gene is TRBJ1-2, the V gene TRBV28; D is ambiguous. The CDR3 loop reads CASSSDWGYGYTF. CDR3 DNA: TGTGCCAGCAGCTCAGATTGGGGATATGGCTACACCTTC.